This TCR beta chain was captured by sequencing in a study of T cell responses to AZD1222 COVID-19 vaccine. Findings and caveats of the study: Across spike, vaccine-associated CD4 TCRs were found, dominant at 160-218 and 743-854. The repertoires were collected only after the peak T cell response. Clonal diversity was possibly underestimated, and the donors were mostly white British, with more females.

This clone was detected once. As yet, its antigen is unknown. V was clipped by 4 bases and J by 6 bases, with 16 bases between them. The germline V gene encodes CDR1 LGHDT and CDR2 YNNKEL (reference sequence). The length of the CDR3 is 14 residues. Pooling of second doses given at about 4 or about 12 weeks was done. Generated by immunoSEQ multiplex PCR, the TCRdb table keeps only in-frame clones and is missing some. The data hold 70,000 or so clones, with about four fifths observed a single time. This chain uses TRBV3-1 (or the pseudogene TRBV3-2) with TRBJ2-7; D may correspond to TRBD1 or TRBD2 (5 bases each). The starting material was peripheral blood, obtained 28 days after the second AZD1222 dose. The TCR originated in an adult who received the AZD1222 COVID-19 vaccine. The CDR3 spells CASSPQGWGFEQYF. In nucleotides, the CDR3 is TGTGCCAGCAGCCCTCAAGGGTGGGGGTTCGAGCAGTACTTC.